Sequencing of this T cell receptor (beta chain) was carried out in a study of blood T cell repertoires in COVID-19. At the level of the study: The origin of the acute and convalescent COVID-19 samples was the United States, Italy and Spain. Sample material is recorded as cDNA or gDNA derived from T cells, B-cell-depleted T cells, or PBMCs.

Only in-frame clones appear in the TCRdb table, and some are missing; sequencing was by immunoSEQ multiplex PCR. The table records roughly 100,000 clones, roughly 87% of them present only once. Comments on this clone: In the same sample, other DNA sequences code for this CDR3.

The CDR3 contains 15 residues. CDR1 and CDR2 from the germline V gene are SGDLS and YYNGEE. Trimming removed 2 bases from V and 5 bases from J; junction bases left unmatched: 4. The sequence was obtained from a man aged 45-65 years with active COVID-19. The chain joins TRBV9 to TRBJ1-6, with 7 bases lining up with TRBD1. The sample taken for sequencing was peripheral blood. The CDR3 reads CASSVSTGNNSPLHF. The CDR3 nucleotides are TGTGCCAGCAGCGTCTCGACAGGGAATAATTCACCCCTCCACTTT.